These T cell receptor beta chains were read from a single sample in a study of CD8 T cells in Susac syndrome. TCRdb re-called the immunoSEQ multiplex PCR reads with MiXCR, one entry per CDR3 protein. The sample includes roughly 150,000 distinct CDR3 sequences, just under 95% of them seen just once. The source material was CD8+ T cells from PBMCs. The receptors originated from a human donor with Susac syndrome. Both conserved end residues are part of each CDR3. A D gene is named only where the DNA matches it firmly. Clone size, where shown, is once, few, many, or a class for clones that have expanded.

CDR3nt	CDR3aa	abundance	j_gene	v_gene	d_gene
TGTGCCTGGAGTATCGAGGACACTGAAGCTTTCTTT	CAWSIEDTEAFF	-	TRBJ1-1	TRBV30	-
TGCGCCAGCAGCTTGGAGTGGGGGAACTATGGCTACACCTTC	CASSLEWGNYGYTF	once	TRBJ1-2	TRBV5-1	-
TGTGCCAGCAGTTTAGTACCCAATCAAAACATTCAGTACTTC	CASSLVPNQNIQYF	-	TRBJ2-4	TRBV12-3/TRBV12-4	-
TGTGCCAGCGGTAGCGGGAGCCTCTACGAGCAGTACTTC	CASGSGSLYEQYF	-	TRBJ2-7	TRBV4-2	TRBD2
TGTGCCACCAGTGATACCGGACTGTCCTACGAGCAGTACTTC	CATSDTGLSYEQYF	-	TRBJ2-7	TRBV24-1	-
TGTGCCAGCATTAAGCTTGGGACCCAGTACTTC	CASIKLGTQYF	-	TRBJ2-5	TRBV12-3/TRBV12-4	-
TGCAGCGTGTCCGCCCCCATGGCGTTATACGAGCAGTACTTC	CSVSAPMALYEQYF	-	TRBJ2-7	TRBV29-1	-
TGTGCCAGCTCACTAAAGAACCGACTTCAGGGGAGAGGTGGCTACACCTTC	CASSLKNRLQGRGGYTF	-	TRBJ1-2	TRBV18	-
TGTGCCAGCAGTTTTACAGGGTCTAACGAGCAGTACTTC	CASSFTGSNEQYF	once	TRBJ2-7	TRBV27	-
TGCGCCAGCAGCTTTACCATCGGGACTAGCGGTGACGATGAGCAGTTCTTC	CASSFTIGTSGDDEQFF	-	TRBJ2-1	TRBV5-1	TRBD2
TGTGCCAGCAGCCTCGGGGCGGCGAGCACAGATACGCAGTATTTT	CASSLGAASTDTQYF	-	TRBJ2-3	TRBV2	-
TGTGCCACTTCCCCGGGCAGCTCCTACAATGAGCAGTTCTTC	CATSPGSSYNEQFF	-	TRBJ2-1	TRBV24-1	-
TGTGCCAGTAACAGGGGCGGTGGCTACACCTTC	CASNRGGGYTF	-	TRBJ1-2	TRBV19	TRBD1
TGTGCCAGCAGTGAAGGGCCTTTCCTGAACGAGCAGTACTTC	CASSEGPFLNEQYF	-	TRBJ2-7	TRBV3-1	-
TGTGCCAGCAACCCCAGGGGAAACACTGAAGCTTTCTTT	CASNPRGNTEAFF	-	TRBJ1-1	TRBV5-4	-
TGTGCCAGCAGCTCCCCGGGGACAGGGGCCAACTACGAGCAGTACTTC	CASSSPGTGANYEQYF	once	TRBJ2-7	TRBV5-4	TRBD1